This T cell receptor (beta chain) was sequenced in a study of blood T cell repertoires in COVID-19. Study background: From T cells, B-cell-depleted T cells, or PBMCs came the material, which was cDNA or gDNA.

In the authors' workflow: Estimation of nucleated cell counts was performed using reference gene primer amplification. Measured with immunoSEQ multiplex PCR; TCRdb has only the in-frame clones, and not every one. V and J calls and clone size follow that table, whereas D and trimming were derived from the DNA. The sample includes 250,000 or so clones, about 80% seen only once; the top ten take 1.9%. V lost 8 bases and J 1 base, leaving 9 bases between the germline ends. Germline V gene sequence: CDR1 MNHEY, CDR2 SMNVEV (reference sequence). The CDR3 is 12 residues long. V usage is TRBV27 and J usage is TRBJ2-7; D may be TRBD2 (5 bases). Sequenced material: peripheral blood. The TCR comes from a man aged 25-40 years who had recovered from COVID-19. CDR3 nucleotide sequence: TGTGCCAGCCCCTGGACTTCCTACGAGCAGTACGTC. Its protein is CASPWTSYEQYV.